This TCR beta chain is drawn from a study of blood T cell repertoires in COVID-19. Study background: The United States, Italy and Spain provided the acute and convalescent COVID-19 samples. T cells, B-cell-depleted T cells, or PBMCs provided the cDNA or gDNA that served as material.

Seattle participants joined during active infection and were tracked over time. Original processing notes: Reference gene primer amplification yielded estimated nucleated cell counts. The assay was immunoSEQ multiplex PCR, and TCRdb's table has in-frame clones only and misses some. V and J calls and clone size are copied from that table; D and trimming were computed from the DNA. The table has about 120,000 clones, about four fifths seen once. CDR3 length: 13 amino acids. Looked up from germline, CDR1 is LGHDT and CDR2 is YNNKEL (reference sequence). The V end lost 4 bases, the J end lost 10 bases, and 15 bases lay between the germline ends.

V and J are TRBV3-1 (or the pseudogene TRBV3-2) and TRBJ2-3; the D gene is possibly TRBD1 (6 bases). Material: peripheral blood. The source is a man aged 25-45 years with COVID-19, enrolled during active disease. The CDR3 loop is CASSLPRGGAQYF. The CDR3 coding sequence is TGTGCCAGCAGCCTCCCGAGAGGGGGTGCGCAGTATTTT.